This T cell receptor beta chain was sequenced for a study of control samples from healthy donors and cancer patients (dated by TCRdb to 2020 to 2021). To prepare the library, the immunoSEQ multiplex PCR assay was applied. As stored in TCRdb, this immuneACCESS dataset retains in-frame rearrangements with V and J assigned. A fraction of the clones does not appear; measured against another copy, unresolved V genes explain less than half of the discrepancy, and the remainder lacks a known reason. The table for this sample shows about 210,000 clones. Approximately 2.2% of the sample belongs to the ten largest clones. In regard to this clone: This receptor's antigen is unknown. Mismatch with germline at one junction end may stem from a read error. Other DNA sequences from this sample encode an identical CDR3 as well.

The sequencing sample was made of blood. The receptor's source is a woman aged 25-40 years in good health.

Read as DNA, the sequence is TGTGCCAGCAGTCTAGCAACTAATGAAAAACTGTTTTTT. Its protein is CASSLATNEKLFF. Recombination joined TRBV12-3 or TRBV12-4 with TRBJ1-4, with the D gene not clear enough to name. From the cysteine through the phenylalanine, the CDR3 covers 13 amino acids. Just the 39-base CDR3 DNA is kept, in frame starting at base 1.